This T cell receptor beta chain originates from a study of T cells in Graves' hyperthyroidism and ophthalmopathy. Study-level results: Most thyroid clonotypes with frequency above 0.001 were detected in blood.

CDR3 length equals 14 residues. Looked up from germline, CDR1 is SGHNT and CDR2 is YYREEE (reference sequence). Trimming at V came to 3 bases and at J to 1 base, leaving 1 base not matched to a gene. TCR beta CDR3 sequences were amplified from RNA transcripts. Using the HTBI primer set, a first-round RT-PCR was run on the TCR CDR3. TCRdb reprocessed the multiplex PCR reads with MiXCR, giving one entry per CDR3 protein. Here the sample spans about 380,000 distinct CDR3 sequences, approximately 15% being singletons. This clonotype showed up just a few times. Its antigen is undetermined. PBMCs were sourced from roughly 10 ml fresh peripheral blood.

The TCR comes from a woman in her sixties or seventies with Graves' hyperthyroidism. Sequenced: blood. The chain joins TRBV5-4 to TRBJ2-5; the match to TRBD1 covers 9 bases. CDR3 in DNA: TGTGCCAGCAGCTCGGGACAGGGCCAAGAGACCCAGTACTTC. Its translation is CASSSGQGQETQYF.